These 30 T cell receptor beta chains share one sample of origin, sequenced in a study of spatial heterogeneity in lung cancer. Time point defined: blood at routine non-recurrence follow-up after resection. TCRdb recomputed calls from the 5' RACE reads with MiXCR, one row per CDR3 protein. Here the sample spans roughly 9,900 distinct CDR3 sequences, around 23% being singletons. The sample was PBMCs, taken at follow-up. The receptors were gathered from a female donor with early-stage non-small cell lung cancer.

The V call is TRBV12-3 or TRBV12-4, the J call TRBJ2-1; 8 bases are a match to TRBD1. The CDR3 covers 15 residues. The trim removed 3 bases at V and 2 bases at J, leaving 3 bases unmatched. Written as DNA, the CDR3 is TGTGCCAGCAGTTTCGACAGGGGCGCCTACAATGAGCAGTTCTTC. Residues: CASSFDRGAYNEQFF.

This chain joins TRBV2 and TRBJ2-3; D unclear. V gave up 7 bases and J gave up 10 bases, with 15 bases separating them. There are 12 residues in the CDR3. Germline V gene data show CDR1 as SNHLY and CDR2 as FYNNEI. The CDR3 DNA follows: TGTGCCAGCACTCGACGGTCTGCGGCGCAGTATTTT. It encodes CASTRRSAAQYF.

By proportion, this clonotype is medium-sized. This chain links TRBV9 with TRBJ2-1; 12 positions agree with TRBD2. The V and J ends lost 2 bases and 6 bases, in that order; junction bases with no gene match: 3. CDR3 length: 15 residues. Germline lookup yields CDR1 SGDLS and CDR2 YYNGEE. In DNA form, the CDR3 reads TGTGCCAGCAGCGTCGGACTAGCGGGACGCAATGAGCAGTTCTTC. Amino acids: CASSVGLAGRNEQFF.

In its sample, this clonotype was seen a few times. The gene calls are TRBV29-1 and TRBJ1-3; D gene unclear. Germline-derived CDR1 and CDR2 are SQVTM and ANQGSEA. This CDR3 spans 11 amino acids. V lost 6 bases and J 0 bases, leaving 3 bases between the germline ends. The CDR3, as DNA: TGCAGCGTCGGCTCTGGAAACACCATATATTTT. Its protein product is CSVGSGNTIYF.

The genes are TRBV6-6 and TRBJ1-5; D unresolved. This CDR3 contains 14 residues. Germline assignment: CDR1 MNHNY and CDR2 SVGAGI (reference sequence). The V gene lost 6 bases and the J gene lost 0 bases, with 9 bases spanning the gap. The CDR3: CASSRRNSNQPQHF. CDR3 DNA sequence: TGTGCCAGCAGCCGACGGAATAGCAATCAGCCCCAGCATTTT.

CDR3 region: CANPFGSAEQYF. In DNA form, the CDR3 reads TGTGCCAACCCCTTTGGGAGCGCCGAGCAGTACTTC. The chain joins TRBV7-7 to TRBJ2-7; D possibly corresponds to TRBD2 (5 bases). The CDR3 is made up of 12 amino acids. Trimming shortened V by 10 bases and J by 6 bases, and 16 bases separated the two germline ends. Germline loops: CDR1 SSHAT, CDR2 FNYEAQ (reference sequence).

This clonotype has a handful of counts. The rearrangement links TRBV29-1 to TRBJ2-7; D might be TRBD1 (7 bases). Trimming left V 7 bases short and J 4 bases short, with 17 bases between. The CDR3 spans 13 residues. Germline V gene data show CDR1 as SQVTM and CDR2 as ANQGSEA. CDR3 in amino acids: CSAAGQSGYEQYF. CDR3 nucleotides: TGCAGCGCCGCGGGACAGAGCGGATACGAGCAGTACTTC.

This clonotype was seen a few times. V and J are TRBV10-3 and TRBJ2-3, with a possible D match to TRBD2 (5 bases). Germline-derived CDR1 and CDR2 are ENHRY and SYGVKD. This CDR3 contains 14 residues. V was clipped by 2 bases and J by 3 bases, with 9 bases between them. The CDR3 DNA reads TGTGCCATCAGTGAGGGGAGCTTGACAGATACGCAGTATTTT. Protein product: CAISEGSLTDTQYF.

This chain joins TRBV10-3 and TRBJ2-5; TRBD2 agrees at 15 bases. Germline values: CDR1 ENHRY, CDR2 SYGVKD. The CDR3 contains 17 residues. The J segment lost 3 bases and the V segment lost 3 bases, leaving 5 bases of the junction unmatched. DNA of the CDR3: TGTGCCATCAGTGACCCGGGACTAGCGGGAGGTAAAGAGACCCAGTACTTC. Its protein product is CAISDPGLAGGKETQYF.

This clonotype was seen a few times. The chain carries TRBV7-9 and TRBJ2-7, with 9 bases lining up with TRBD1. The V segment lost 1 base and the J segment 2 bases; nucleotides outside the gene matches: 9. This CDR3 has 17 residues. In germline, CDR1 is SEHNR, CDR2 FQNEAQ (reference sequence). The CDR3 DNA follows: TGTGCCAGCAGCTTAGACACTCGGGACAGGGTAACCTACGAGCAGTACTTC. This sequence encodes CASSLDTRDRVTYEQYF.

The table lists this clonotype with a few counts. The CDR3 spells CASSLAGQAGGELFF. CDR3 DNA sequence: TGCGCCAGCAGCTTGGCCGGGCAGGCTGGTGGGGAGCTGTTTTTT. The chain uses TRBV5-1 and TRBJ2-2; D not certain. With 0 bases removed from V and 8 bases from J, the gap between germline ends came to 14 bases. The germline CDR1 and CDR2 sequences are SGHRS and YFSETQ. This CDR3 region has 15 residues.

This clonotype counts as medium-sized. The V and J genes are TRBV10-2 and TRBJ1-1; D is uncertain. Trimming removed 2 bases from V and 5 bases from J, with 12 bases in between. The germline gives CDR1 WSHSY, CDR2 SAAADI. The CDR3 sequence is 14 residues long. The CDR3 loop reads CASSEDPKRTEAFF. The CDR3 nucleotides read TGCGCCAGCAGTGAGGACCCCAAAAGGACTGAAGCTTTCTTT.

This clonotype turned up a few times. This chain connects TRBV29-1 to TRBJ1-2; a possible D gene is TRBD1 (6 bases). CDR3 length: 11 amino acids. Germline-derived CDR1 and CDR2 are SQVTM and ANQGSEA. V lost 6 bases and J lost 7, with 12 bases in between. In nucleotides, the CDR3 is TGCAGCGTCTGGGGGGCTGGTGGCTACACCTTC. It encodes CSVWGAGGYTF.

This chain uses TRBV30 with TRBJ1-2, with D possibly being TRBD1 (6 bases). This CDR3 is 15 amino acids long. Per the germline V gene, CDR1 is GTSNPN and CDR2 is SVGIG (reference sequence). The V end lost 3 bases, the J end lost 4 bases, and 18 bases lay between the germline ends. In nucleotides, the CDR3 is TGTGCCTGGAGCACCCCGAACAGGGCCGGCTATGGCTACACCTTC. It yields the protein CAWSTPNRAGYGYTF. The complete variable domain, with remaining parts taken from reference TRBV30 and TRBJ1-2, reads SQTIHQWPATLVQPVGSPLSLECTVEGTSNPNLYWYRQAAGRGLQLLFYSVGIGQISSEVPQNLSASRPQDRQFILSSKKLLLSDSGFYLCAWSTPNRAGYGYTFGSGTRLTVV.

This clonotype was counted between two and nine times. V gene TRBV6-1 combines with J gene TRBJ2-1; D ambiguous. CDR3 size: 15 residues. CDR1 and CDR2 from the germline V gene are MNHNS and SASEGT. The ends were cut back, 2 bases at V and 2 bases at J, with 10 bases in the middle. CDR3 residues: CASSESSMAYNEQFF. CDR3 coding DNA: TGTGCCAGCAGTGAATCTTCGATGGCCTACAATGAGCAGTTCTTC.

This clonotype was detected only a few times. One junction end does not reproduce the germline sequence, and a read error may be involved. The chain uses TRBV29-1 and TRBJ2-3; TRBD2 might be the D (6 bases). This CDR3 has 17 residues. Germline CDR1 SQVTM, CDR2 ANQGSEA. The CDR3 reads CSVDGGRTARGPDTQYF. In DNA form, the CDR3 reads TGTAGCGTTGATGGTGGGAGGACCGCCCGAGGACCAGATACGCAGTATTTT.

The chain uses TRBV4-2 and TRBJ2-5; D gene unclear. V lost 4 bases, J lost 5 bases, and 14 bases lay in between. The CDR3 loop spans 14 amino acids. The germline V gene has CDR1 LGHNA and CDR2 YNFKEQ. In nucleotides, the CDR3 is TGTGCCAGCAGCCCCCAGACTGGGATGGAGACCCAGTACTTC. Translating gives CASSPQTGMETQYF.

Only a few counts were recorded for this clonotype. The V gene is TRBV9, the J gene TRBJ1-6, with a tentative D call TRBD1 (5 bases). Trimming shortened V by 4 bases and J by 4 bases, and 21 bases separated the two germline ends. From germline, CDR1 is SGDLS and CDR2 YYNGEE. The CDR3 spans 18 residues. The CDR3 here is CASSQSPQERGYNSPLHF. The CDR3 DNA follows: TGTGCCAGCAGCCAAAGTCCACAGGAGAGGGGATATAATTCACCCCTCCACTTT. Full variable domain (missing parts from reference TRBV9 and TRBJ1-6): DSGVTQTPKHLITATGQRVTLRCSPRSGDLSVYWYQQSLDQGLQFLIQYYNGEERAKGNILERFSAQQFPDLHSELNLSSLELGDSALYFCASSQSPQERGYNSPLHFGNGTRLTVT.

This clonotype was counted a few times. This chain links TRBV2 with TRBJ1-4, with unresolved D. V was trimmed by 5 bases and J by 6 bases, leaving 10 bases between them. The CDR3 is 13 residues long. The germline gives CDR1 SNHLY, CDR2 FYNNEI. The CDR3 is CASSLQVHEKLFF. The CDR3 DNA reads as TGTGCCAGCAGTTTGCAGGTCCATGAAAAACTGTTTTTT. Filled out from reference TRBV2 and TRBJ1-4, the complete variable domain reads EPEVTQTPSHQVTQMGQEVILRCVPISNHLYFYWYRQILGQKVEFLVSFYNNEISEKSEIFDDQFSVERPDGSNFTLKIRSTKLEDSAMYFCASSLQVHEKLFFGSGTQLSVL.

The CDR3 nucleotides are TGCAGCGTTTATCCGCAAACTGGGGCCAACGTCCTGACTTTC. It is translated as CSVYPQTGANVLTF. The V gene is TRBV29-1, the J gene TRBJ2-6; D ambiguous. The CDR3 spans 14 residues. With 5 bases removed from V and 2 bases from J, the gap between germline ends came to 10 bases. Germline V gene sequence: CDR1 SQVTM, CDR2 ANQGSEA.

This clonotype was recorded a few times. This chain uses TRBV7-9 with TRBJ2-3; 9 bases agree with TRBD1. V was clipped by 8 bases and J by 1 base; unmatched bases: 7. Germline-derived CDR1 and CDR2 are SEHNR and FQNEAQ (reference sequence). This CDR3 region has 15 residues. The CDR3 DNA reads as TGTGCCAGCTCCCCTTGGGACAGGGGCACAGATACGCAGTATTTT. It encodes CASSPWDRGTDTQYF.

This clonotype was observed a few times. CDR3 DNA sequence: TGTGCCAGCGGGACACCTGGGGGGGATACTGAAGCTTTCTTT. Translated, it gives CASGTPGGDTEAFF. This chain joins TRBV3-1 and TRBJ1-1, with D tentatively TRBD1 (6 bases). The CDR3 sequence is 14 residues long. Germline assignment: CDR1 LGHDT and CDR2 YNNKEL (reference sequence). Trimming left V 8 bases short and J 5 bases short, with 18 bases between.

This clonotype has a handful of counts. The V call is TRBV7-2, the J call TRBJ2-7; 10 bases agree with TRBD2. The V and J ends lost 1 base and 5 bases, in that order; junction bases with no gene match: 2. Germline values: CDR1 SGHTA, CDR2 FQGNSA. The length of the CDR3 is 14 residues. CDR3 DNA sequence: TGTGCCAGCAGCTTAGTTACTAGCGGGAACGAGCAGTACTTC. This encodes CASSLVTSGNEQYF.

This clonotype was seen a few times. This chain links TRBV7-9 with TRBJ2-5; D ambiguous. This CDR3 is 14 amino acids long. Germline V gives CDR1 SEHNR, CDR2 FQNEAQ (reference sequence). Trimming pared 0 bases from V and 3 bases from J, leaving 8 bases between. The CDR3 sequence: CASSLAAAEETQYF. DNA of the CDR3: TGTGCCAGCAGCTTAGCGGCCGCGGAAGAGACCCAGTACTTC.

The chain carries TRBV29-1 and TRBJ1-1, with 8 nucleotides matching TRBD1. The CDR3 length is 13 residues. V was pared by 8 bases and J by 0 bases, with 5 bases of the junction left unmatched. From germline, CDR1 is SQVTM and CDR2 ANQGSEA. The CDR3 protein is CSIRQGLNTEAFF. CDR3 DNA: TGCAGCATTAGACAGGGGCTGAACACTGAAGCTTTCTTT.

This clonotype has just a few counts. This chain connects TRBV19 to TRBJ1-5, with no clear D. Germline values: CDR1 LNHDA, CDR2 SQIVND (reference sequence). Trimming removed 11 bases at V and 8 bases at J, with 16 bases between. CDR3 length equals 12 residues. The chain's CDR3 is CAAGQMGEPQHF. For the CDR3, the DNA is TGTGCCGCGGGCCAGATGGGAGAGCCCCAGCATTTT. The full variable domain, rest sourced from reference TRBV19 and TRBJ1-5, is DGGITQSPKYLFRKEGQNVTLSCEQNLNHDAMYWYRQDPGQGLRLIYYSQIVNDFQKGDIAEGYSVSREKKESFPLTVTSAQKNPTAFYLCAAGQMGEPQHFGDGTRLSIL.

V gene TRBV28 combines with J gene TRBJ2-2, with 8 bases aligning to TRBD2. CDR1 MDHEN and CDR2 SYDVKM come from the germline V gene. The CDR3 spans 15 residues. The trim removed 2 bases at V and 5 bases at J, leaving 4 bases unmatched. CDR3 region: CASSLPAGATGELFF. The CDR3, as DNA: TGTGCCAGCAGTTTACCAGCGGGAGCAACCGGGGAGCTGTTTTTT.

There are a few counts of this clonotype. The rearrangement links TRBV9 to TRBJ2-7, with 8 bases matching TRBD2. Per the germline V gene, CDR1 is SGDLS and CDR2 is YYNGEE. Trimming cost V 0 bases and J 3 bases; bases outside gene matches: 5. The CDR3 spans 15 residues. The CDR3 DNA follows: TGTGCCAGCAGCGTAGGGCCGGGAGGGCTCTACGAGCAGTACTTC. It translates to CASSVGPGGLYEQYF.

This clonotype is medium-sized. The gene calls are TRBV27 and TRBJ2-1; possible D gene TRBD1, 5 bases. The CDR3 is 14 residues long. Germline-derived CDR1 and CDR2 are MNHEY and SMNVEV (reference sequence). The germline V and J ends were trimmed by 2 bases and 2 bases, with 7 bases remaining between them. The CDR3 region is CASSLRGPYNEQFF. The CDR3 region has the DNA TGTGCCAGCAGTTTAAGGGGTCCCTACAATGAGCAGTTCTTC.

DNA for the CDR3: TGTGCCAGCAGTTTAGCGGACTCCAGGGGCAATGAGCAGTTCTTC. Residues: CASSLADSRGNEQFF. The chain has TRBV28 and TRBJ2-1; perhaps TRBD1 as D (6 bases). The CDR3 is 15 residues long. Germline-derived CDR1 and CDR2 are MDHEN and SYDVKM. The germline V and J ends were trimmed by 2 bases and 6 bases, with 14 bases remaining between them.